This TCR beta chain was retrieved from a study of blood T cell repertoires in COVID-19 (dated by TCRdb to 2019 to 2021). Context from the whole study: Samples from collaborators originated in the United States, Italy and Spain and spanned both the acute and convalescent phases of COVID-19. Nearly every sample came with metadata listing a de-identified subject ID, COVID-19 status, age in years and sex. The dataset comprised deeply sampled blood TCRbeta repertoires from subjects exposed to, actively infected with, or recovered from COVID-19. Where available, HLA class I and class II types were taken from metadata supplied by the sample provider and were not determined by assay-based typing. The prospective study material was composed of cDNA or gDNA derived from T cells, B-cell-depleted T cells, or PBMCs. Samples came from the ongoing ImmuneRACE study (first 160 participants) plus 1,254 subjects from 6 global collaborators. The repertoires were released in a freely available public database meant as a resource for research on the immune response to SARS-CoV-2. Beyond this particular receptor, the publication reports: The quantity of clinical and demographic metadata differed by source and by participant and was supplied without curation.

TCRbeta CDR3 regions were amplified from genomic DNA by means of the immunoSEQ Assay, a bias-controlled multiplex PCR. As for the original processing: The number of nucleated cells in each sample was estimated from the amplification of reference gene primers within the assay. Sequence reads were collapsed and filtered to measure the absolute abundance of every unique TCRbeta CDR3 rearrangement. For each sample, productive Simpson clonality was calculated by taking the square root of Simpson's diversity index across productive rearrangements. TCRdb carries this immuneACCESS record with in-frame sequences only. Its versions omit some clonotypes, under half of them owing to an unresolved V gene in the studies checked, with the rest unexplained. For V, J and clone size, that table is used; D and trimming come from the DNA. Here the sample has 110,000 or so clones; more than 80% occur a single time. Of the sample, approximately 4.5% is held by the ten largest clones.

A note on this clone: Its antigen is unknown. Base quality data are lacking; no much larger clone is found one base away.

The CDR3 covers 12 residues, taking in both the cysteine and the phenylalanine. Just the 36-base CDR3 DNA is kept, in frame starting at base 1. CDR1 is given as LGHDT and CDR2 as YNNKEL, both from the germline V gene (reference sequence). V is clipped by 2 bases and J by 2 bases, and the sequence between their germline boundaries is 4 bases long. Collaborating institutions collected whole blood in K2EDTA tubes following their own protocols. Collaborator samples were shipped for TCRbeta analysis as frozen whole blood, isolated PBMCs, or DNA extracted from either sample type. The rearranged chain carries TRBV3-1 (or the pseudogene TRBV3-2) and TRBJ2-7; the D gene remains uncertain. Sequenced: peripheral blood. This sequence was found in a woman in her forties or fifties with acute or convalescent COVID-19. The sequenced DNA is TGTGCCAGCAGCCAACAGACCTACGAGCAGTACTTC. It is translated as CASSQQTYEQYF.